Listed here are 2 T cell receptor beta chains from one sample, sequenced in a study of T-cell reconstitution after alpha-beta-depleted transplantation in children. TCRbeta library construction was performed incorporating unique molecular identifiers. TCRdb used MiXCR to reprocess the PCR reads, holding one entry per CDR3 protein. Of approximately 200,000 distinct CDR3 sequences in the sample, roughly 15% are singletons; the top ten hold under 15%. The input for sequencing was PBMCs from the stem cell graft donor, taken from the stem cell graft. The source of these receptors is a human donor who donated a stem cell graft to a child with acute lymphoblastic leukemia.

This clonotype was seen many times. The V and J genes are TRBV25-1 and TRBJ1-1, with D perhaps TRBD1 (6 bases). Germline CDR1 MGHDK, CDR2 SYGVNS. CDR3 length: 16 amino acids. V was cut by 8 bases and J by 5 bases, with 24 bases left in between. CDR3 nucleotide sequence: TGTGCCAGCGCGAATTTGGGGCGGGAAGGGGGGACTGAAGCTTTCTTT. It codes for CASANLGREGGTEAFF.

This clonotype was counted at least ten times. The chain couples TRBV13 to TRBJ2-7, with unresolved D. The V and J ends lost 4 bases and 3 bases respectively, with 7 bases between them. This CDR3 spans 12 amino acids. Per germline, CDR1 PRHDT and CDR2 FYEKMQ (reference sequence). The CDR3 protein is CASSSGYYEQYF. The CDR3 region has the DNA TGTGCCAGCAGCTCCGGATACTACGAGCAGTACTTC.